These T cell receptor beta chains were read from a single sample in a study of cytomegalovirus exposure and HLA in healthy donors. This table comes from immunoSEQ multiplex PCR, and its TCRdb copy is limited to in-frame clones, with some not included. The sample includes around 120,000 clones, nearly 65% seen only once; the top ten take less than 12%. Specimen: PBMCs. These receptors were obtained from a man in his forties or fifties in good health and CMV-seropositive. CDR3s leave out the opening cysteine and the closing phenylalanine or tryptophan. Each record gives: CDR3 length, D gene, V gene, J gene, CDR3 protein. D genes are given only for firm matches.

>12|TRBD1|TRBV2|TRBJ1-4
ASSIQGQNEKLF
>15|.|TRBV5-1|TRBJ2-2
ASSVEVQTSSTGELF
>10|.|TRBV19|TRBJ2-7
ASSTAGNEQY
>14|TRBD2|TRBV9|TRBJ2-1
ASSAQLAAFDNEQF
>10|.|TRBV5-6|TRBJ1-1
ASSFGGEGAF
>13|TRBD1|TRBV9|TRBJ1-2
ASSPQGALSYGYT
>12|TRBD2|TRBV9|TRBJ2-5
ASSGGTREETQY
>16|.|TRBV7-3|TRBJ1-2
ASSLSVPTGDANYGYT
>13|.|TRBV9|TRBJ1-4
ASSVGGLGSGKLF
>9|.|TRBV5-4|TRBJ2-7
ASSYGYEQY
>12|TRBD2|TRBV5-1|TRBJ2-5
ASSPGTIQETQY
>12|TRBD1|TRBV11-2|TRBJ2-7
ASSFGQGGYEQY
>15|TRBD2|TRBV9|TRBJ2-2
ASSARPGLENTGELF
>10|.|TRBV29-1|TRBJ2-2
SVSTVTGELF
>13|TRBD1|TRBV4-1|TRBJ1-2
ASSPDRASNYGYT
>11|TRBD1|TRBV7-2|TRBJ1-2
ASSLGQGNGYT
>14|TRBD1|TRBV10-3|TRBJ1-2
AISDVVRQGVYGYT
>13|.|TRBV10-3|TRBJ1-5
AIREGGSVSQPQH
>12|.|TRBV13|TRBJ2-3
ASSGASVADTQY
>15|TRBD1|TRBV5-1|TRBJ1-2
ASSLGQVGQLNYGYT
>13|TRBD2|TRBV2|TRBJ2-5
ASSRGGGPQETQY
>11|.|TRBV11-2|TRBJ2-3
ASSLLFTDTQY
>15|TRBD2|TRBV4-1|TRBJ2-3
ASSQVGLLAGGDTQY
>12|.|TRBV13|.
ASSTARSSYEQY
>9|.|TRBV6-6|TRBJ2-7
ASSVENEQY
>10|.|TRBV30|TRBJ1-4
AWTRDRGKLF
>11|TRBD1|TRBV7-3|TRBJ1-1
ASTRTGGTEAF
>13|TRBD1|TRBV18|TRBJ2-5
ASSPRQGNQETQY
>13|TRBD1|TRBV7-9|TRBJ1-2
ASSSLDRAGYGYT
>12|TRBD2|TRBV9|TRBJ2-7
ASSFGLAGEVQY
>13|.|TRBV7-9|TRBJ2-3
ASSLALATTDTQY
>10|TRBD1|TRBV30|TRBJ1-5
AWGQGGQPQH
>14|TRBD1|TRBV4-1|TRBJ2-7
ASSQGQGQSSYEQY
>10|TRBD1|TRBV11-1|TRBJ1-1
ASSQGQGQAF
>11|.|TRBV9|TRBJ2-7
ASSVDSGDEQY
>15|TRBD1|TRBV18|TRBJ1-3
ASSPRTGVLSGNTIY
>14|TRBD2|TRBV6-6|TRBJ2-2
ASSHPLAGGAGELF
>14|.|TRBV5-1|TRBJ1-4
ASSLDPGRNYEKLF
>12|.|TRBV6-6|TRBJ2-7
ASSYSSDTHEQY
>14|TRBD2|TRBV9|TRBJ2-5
ASSLWGGGVFETQY
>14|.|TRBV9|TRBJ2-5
ASSVEGGTAQETQY
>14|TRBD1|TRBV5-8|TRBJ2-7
ASALGVGTGDYEQY
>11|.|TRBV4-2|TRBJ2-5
ASSQGPKETQY
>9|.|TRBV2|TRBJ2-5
ASREGGTQY
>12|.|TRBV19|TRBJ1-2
ASSIEGESYGYT
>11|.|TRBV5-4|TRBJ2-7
ASRSSGISSQY
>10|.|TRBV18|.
ASSPVNTELF